The rows below give T cell receptor beta chains drawn from one sample of a study of T cell repertoires in aging, cancer and after chemotherapy. One entry per CDR3 protein, called by TCRdb with MiXCR from the multiplex PCR reads. Of 9,500 to 15,000 distinct CDR3 sequences listed, just over 30% are singletons. Sequencing was carried out using blood. The receptors come from a human donor in good health. The donor label of this sample is uncertain. The CDR3 runs from the conserved cysteine through the conserved F or W. The D gene is left open where the match is weak. Expanded clones get a size class; other rows say once, few or many, or leave the size out.

TGTGCCAGTAGAACGGGACAGGGGCTTCCAGGCGAGCAGTACTTC	CASRTGQGLPGEQYF	TRBD1	TRBV19	TRBJ2-7	NA
TGTGCCAGCAGCCTGAACTGGGACAAAGCCTACGAGCAGTACTTC	CASSLNWDKAYEQYF	NA	TRBV11-1	TRBJ2-7	medium-sized
TGTGCCAGCAGAGGGACAGGGGGCCGAAGAGAGCTGTTTTTT	CASRGTGGRRELFF	TRBD1	TRBV6-6	TRBJ2-2	few
TGTGCCAGCAGTTACGGGTCGAACGAGCAGTACTTC	CASSYGSNEQYF	NA	TRBV6-5	TRBJ2-7	medium-sized
TGTGCCAGCACCGACCCCGGGACAGGGCCGAACACTGAAGCTTTCTTT	CASTDPGTGPNTEAFF	TRBD1	TRBV27	TRBJ1-1	once
TGTGCCAGCACGGGCGGACCATATAATTCACCCCTCCACTTT	CASTGGPYNSPLHF	NA	TRBV6-4	TRBJ1-6	NA
TGCGCCAGCAGCTTGCTCGGCAGGGGCGAGGAAAAACTGTTTTTT	CASSLLGRGEEKLFF	NA	TRBV5-1	TRBJ1-4	NA
TGTGCCAGCAACTCCGCCCGCGGCTTCTTGGGCAGCTCCTATAATTCACCCCTCCACTTT	CASNSARGFLGSSYNSPLHF	NA	TRBV6-2/TRBV6-3	TRBJ1-6	few
TGTGCCAGCAGCTTGGCAATCGGGACAAAGGGCAATCAGCCCCAGCATTTT	CASSLAIGTKGNQPQHF	NA	TRBV5-6	TRBJ1-5	NA
TGTGCCACCAGCACCCTTACCTTTAATGAAAAACTGTTTTTT	CATSTLTFNEKLFF	NA	TRBV15	TRBJ1-4	few
TGTGCCAGCTCACCTTCGACGGGGGAAGAGACCCAGTACTTC	CASSPSTGEETQYF	NA	TRBV18	TRBJ2-5	few
TGTGCCAGCAGCTTAGATCATCGTGGAAACACCATATATTTT	CASSLDHRGNTIYF	NA	TRBV11-1	TRBJ1-3	NA
TGTGCCAGCAGCTTGGTTCTCGGGGGGGGCACAGATACGCAGTATTTT	CASSLVLGGGTDTQYF	TRBD2	TRBV5-5	TRBJ2-3	NA